This entry lists 7 T cell receptor beta chains sequenced from one sample in a study of shared clonotypes between healthy human individuals. This table comes from immunoSEQ multiplex PCR, and its TCRdb copy is limited to in-frame clones, with some not included. Of about 1.1 million clones listed, around 78% are singletons. Sequencing used memory CD4+ T cells from PBMCs. Subset defined: CD45RA-negative fraction. Source of these receptors: a man aged 18 to 35 in good health. Some clones in this sample may be carry-over from other donors' samples.

The chain links TRBV19 to TRBJ2-7; no clear D. This CDR3 spans 12 amino acids. CDR1 is LNHDA and CDR2 is SQIVND in the germline V gene (reference sequence). V lost 2 bases, J lost 7 bases, and 9 bases lay in between. The CDR3 bases are TGTGCCAGTAGTATATCGGCCGGAGAGCAGTACTTC. Amino acids: CASSISAGEQYF.

This sequence joins TRBV5-4 and TRBJ2-7, with TRBD2 matching 10 bases. This CDR3 is built from 15 residues. Trimming removed 5 bases from V and 6 bases from J; junction bases left unmatched: 11. Germline V CDR1 and CDR2: SGHNT, YYREEE (reference sequence). The chain's CDR3 is CASSMGLARSIEQYF. In DNA, the CDR3 is TGTGCCAGCAGTATGGGACTAGCGAGATCTATCGAGCAGTACTTC.

V gene TRBV5-1 combines with J gene TRBJ2-7; 7 bases match TRBD2. V dropped 0 bases and J dropped 2; count of bases not matched to a gene: 8. This CDR3 comprises 16 residues. Germline CDR1 reads SGHRS; CDR2 reads YFSETQ. This CDR3 reads CASSLAGGSIPYEQYF. The CDR3 DNA sequence: TGCGCCAGCAGCTTGGCTGGCGGGAGCATTCCCTACGAGCAGTACTTC.

CDR3 bases: TGTGCCAGCTCACCACTGACTGGGGGCACGGGCAAAAACATTCAGTACTTC. As protein: CASSPLTGGTGKNIQYF. The genes are TRBV18 and TRBJ2-4; weak D call: TRBD1 (6 bases). The CDR3 loop spans 17 amino acids. The V and J ends lost 1 base and 3 bases respectively, with 16 bases between them. Germline V gene data show CDR1 as KGHSH and CDR2 as LQKENI.

CDR3 nucleotides: TGTGCCAGCAGGGTCCCGGGACTAGATACCTACGAGCAGTACTTC. It specifies CASRVPGLDTYEQYF. This chain links TRBV28 with TRBJ2-7, with 8 bases matching TRBD2. Germline values: CDR1 MDHEN, CDR2 SYDVKM. This CDR3 region has 15 residues. Trimming removed 6 bases from V and 2 bases from J; junction bases left unmatched: 9.

The gene calls are TRBV6-1 and TRBJ2-5; D uncertain. Trimming removed 2 bases from V and 5 bases from J, with 15 bases in between. The CDR3 runs 15 residues. Germline-derived CDR1 and CDR2 are MNHNS and SASEGT. In nucleotides, the CDR3 is TGTGCCAGCAGTGAACAACCCGTTATGTCGGAGACCCAGTACTTC. As protein: CASSEQPVMSETQYF.

This clone appeared many times. This same CDR3 is encoded by further DNA sequences in the sample. The chain couples TRBV11-2 to TRBJ2-2; 7 bases are shared with TRBD1. Germline CDR1 is SGHAT and CDR2 is FQNNGV. This CDR3 contains 14 residues. Trimming at V came to 5 bases and at J to 6 bases, leaving 6 bases not matched to a gene. CDR3 sequence: CASSQRQGAGELFF. CDR3 DNA sequence: TGTGCCAGCAGCCAAAGACAGGGCGCCGGGGAGCTGTTTTTT.